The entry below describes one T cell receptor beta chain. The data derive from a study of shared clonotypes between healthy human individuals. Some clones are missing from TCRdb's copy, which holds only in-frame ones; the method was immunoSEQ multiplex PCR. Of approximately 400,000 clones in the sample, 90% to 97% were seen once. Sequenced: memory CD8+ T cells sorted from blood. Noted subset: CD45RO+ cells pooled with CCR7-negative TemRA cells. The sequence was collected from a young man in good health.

The CDR3: CASSPLDRPYSNYGYTF. For the CDR3, the DNA is TGTGCCAGCTCACCTCTGGACAGGCCCTATTCCAACTATGGCTACACCTTC. The V and J genes are TRBV18 and TRBJ1-2; 7 bases map to TRBD1. Germline V gene sequence: CDR1 KGHSH, CDR2 LQKENI. V shed 3 bases, J shed 2 bases, and the junction held 12 bases outside the gene matches. This CDR3 comprises 17 residues.